These 20 T cell receptor beta chains were sequenced from one sample in a study of Graves' ophthalmopathy and Graves' hyperthyroidism. CDR3 regions of TCR beta were amplified from RNA transcripts. RT-PCR was first run with HTBI primers, then multiplex PCR in a second round. Each CDR3 protein is one row after TCRdb ran MiXCR on the multiplex PCR reads. This sample has 40,000 to 45,000 distinct CDR3 sequences, with more than 45% found just once. The specimen sequenced was peripheral blood. Every receptor here comes from an adult man with Graves' ophthalmopathy.

Details on this clonotype: An end of the junction differs from the germline gene, which may be a read error. The rearrangement joins TRBV6-5 to TRBJ2-7, with 7 bases identical to TRBD1. CDR1 MNHEY and CDR2 SVGAGI come from the germline V gene. The CDR3 covers 14 residues. CDR3 bases: TGTGCCGGCAGTGGGACAGTCACTTCCTATGAGCAGTACTTC. Translated, it gives CAGSGTVTSYEQYF.

V and J are TRBV20-1 and TRBJ1-4, with unresolved D. The CDR3 contains 12 residues. With 5 bases removed from V and 7 bases from J, the gap between germline ends came to 11 bases. Germline V lookup: CDR1 DFQATT, CDR2 SNEGSKA (reference sequence). The chain's CDR3 is CSAPDEVEKLFF. The CDR3 DNA follows: TGCAGTGCTCCGGACGAGGTTGAAAAACTGTTTTTT.

The rearrangement joins TRBV9 to TRBJ2-1, with D perhaps matching TRBD1 or TRBD2 (5 bases each). Trimming left V 5 bases short and J 7 bases short, with 10 bases between. CDR1 is SGDLS and CDR2 is YYNGEE in the germline V gene. The CDR3 runs to 12 residues. The CDR3 sequence is CASRGVSNEQFF. In DNA form, the CDR3 reads TGTGCCAGCAGGGGGGTGTCTAATGAGCAGTTCTTC.

V is TRBV2 and J is TRBJ2-7; D unclear. The V and J ends lost 6 bases and 6 bases respectively, with 18 bases between them. Germline V lookup: CDR1 SNHLY, CDR2 FYNNEI. The length of the CDR3 is 14 residues. CDR3 loop: CASSEARRTAEQYF. The CDR3 region has the DNA TGTGCCAGCAGCGAGGCCAGGAGAACCGCCGAGCAGTACTTC.

This clonotype appeared once. Here the CDR3 reads CASSLGTGGALAYVLTF. CDR3 sequence (DNA): TGCGCCAGCAGCTTGGGGACAGGTGGGGCGCTCGCCTACGTCCTGACTTTC. The chain recombines TRBV5-1 with TRBJ2-6; 7 positions match TRBD1. The V gene's germline CDR1 is SGHRS and CDR2 YFSETQ. There are 17 residues in the CDR3. Trimming at V came to 0 bases and at J to 11 bases, leaving 14 bases not matched to a gene.

This clonotype showed up just a few times. V is TRBV3-1 and J is TRBJ1-2; 7 bases match TRBD1. V lost 4 bases to trimming and J lost 2 bases; unmatched junction nucleotides: 13. This CDR3 has 17 residues. Germline V lookup: CDR1 LGHDT, CDR2 YNNKEL (reference sequence). The CDR3 loop is CASSPLWTGASNYGYTF. The CDR3, as DNA: TGTGCCAGCAGCCCCCTGTGGACAGGAGCTTCAAACTATGGCTACACCTTC.

This clonotype was found many times. The V and J genes are TRBV5-1 and TRBJ2-2; TRBD2 agrees at 11 bases. The CDR3 runs to 17 residues. CDR1 is SGHRS, CDR2 YFSETQ, per germline. V lost 0 bases to trimming and J lost 4 bases; unmatched junction nucleotides: 5. The CDR3 spells CASSLGLAGGFTGELFF. DNA of the CDR3: TGCGCCAGCAGCTTGGGTCTAGCGGGGGGTTTCACCGGGGAGCTGTTTTTT.

This clonotype was observed many times. The chain links TRBV12-3 or TRBV12-4 to TRBJ2-7; D is ambiguous. Trimming stripped 6 bases from V and 2 bases from J, with 14 bases between. The CDR3 is made up of 14 amino acids. This chain's CDR3 is CASSLSIRTYEQYF. The DNA of the CDR3 is TGTGCCAGCAGCCTAAGTATTAGAACCTACGAGCAGTACTTC.

Sample share makes this clonotype medium-sized. The chain has TRBV7-9 and TRBJ2-7; a possible D gene is TRBD1 (6 bases). This CDR3 is 13 amino acids long. Germline-derived CDR1 and CDR2 are SEHNR and FQNEAQ (reference sequence). Trimming removed 4 bases at V and 3 bases at J, with 10 bases between. CDR3 DNA sequence: TGTGCCAGCAGCTCGGGACAAAACTACGAGCAGTACGTC. Amino acids: CASSSGQNYEQYV.

This clonotype was seen many times. This chain connects TRBV7-3 to TRBJ2-1; either TRBD1 or TRBD2 may supply D (5 bases each). This CDR3 is 14 amino acids long. CDR1 SGHTA and CDR2 FQGTGA come from the germline V gene. Trimming stripped 3 bases from V and 9 bases from J, with 15 bases between. CDR3 region: CASSLRGGGVEQFF. DNA for the CDR3: TGTGCCAGCAGCTTGAGGGGTGGGGGTGTTGAGCAGTTCTTC.

This clonotype was detected ten times or more. The CDR3 is CAWSPTGGASGYTF. For the CDR3, the DNA is TGTGCCTGGAGTCCCACAGGGGGCGCGTCTGGCTACACCTTC. The rearrangement uses TRBV30 and TRBJ1-2; 9 bases agree with TRBD1. The CDR3 length is 14 residues. Unmatched junction bases numbered 8, after V lost 2 bases and J lost 7 bases. Germline CDR1 reads GTSNPN; CDR2 reads SVGIG (reference sequence).

This clonotype occurred a few times. This is likely a read error, given that the CDR3 carries no conserved phenylalanine or tryptophan at its end. This chain joins TRBV20-1 and TRBJ2-1; D not certain. V lost 5 bases to trimming and J lost 6 bases, with 5 bases between them. Germline CDR1 and CDR2: DFQATT and SNEGSKA (reference sequence). This CDR3 comprises 10 residues. The CDR3, as DNA: TGCAGTGCTTCTCGCAATGAGCAGTTCCCC. Translated: CSASRNEQFP.

The CDR3: CASSQESSGGTDTQYF. The DNA of the CDR3 is TGTGCCAGCAGCCAAGAGTCTAGCGGGGGGACAGATACGCAGTATTTT. The rearrangement links TRBV4-2 to TRBJ2-3; the match to TRBD2 covers 11 bases. V was pared by 0 bases and J by 3 bases, with 2 bases of the junction left unmatched. The CDR3 has 16 amino acids. In germline, CDR1 is LGHNA, CDR2 YNFKEQ.

The table lists this clonotype with a count of one. The chain links TRBV5-4 to TRBJ2-4; D is possibly TRBD1 (5 bases). The ends were cut back, 4 bases at V and 6 bases at J, with 11 bases in the middle. Germline CDR1 reads SGHNT; CDR2 reads YYREEE (reference sequence). The CDR3 length is 13 residues. CDR3 residues: CASSETGGNIQYF. In DNA, the CDR3 is TGTGCCAGCAGCGAAACAGGCGGAAACATTCAGTACTTC.

This clonotype was picked up many times. The V and J genes are TRBV20-1 and TRBJ2-7; perhaps TRBD2 as D (7 bases). Between the trimmed V and J ends, which lost 1 base and 6 bases, there was a span of 19 bases. This CDR3 is 15 amino acids long. CDR1 is DFQATT, CDR2 SNEGSKA, per germline (reference sequence). CDR3 in DNA: TGCAGTGCTAGAGGAGGCGGGGGCTCCTTGGCCGAGCAGTACTTC. Amino acids: CSARGGGGSLAEQYF.

In regard to this clonotype: This CDR3 fails to terminate in the conserved phenylalanine or tryptophan, so it likely reflects a read error. The limits of the CDR3 on the DNA are not certain, so only TCRdb's listed CDR3 is given. V is TRBV7-8 and J is TRBJ2-5; no check of the table's D call, TRBD1, against the DNA was made. The CDR3 totals 11 residues, both ends included. Germline CDR1 is SGHVS and CDR2 is FQNEAQ. This CDR3 reads CASRDRGLSRT.

The chain employs TRBV7-2 and TRBJ1-6; D ambiguous. V gave up 1 base and J gave up 6 bases, with 7 bases separating them. Germline V gives CDR1 SGHTA, CDR2 FQGNSA. The CDR3 is 14 amino acids. DNA of the CDR3: TGTGCCAGCAGCTTAGTTTCTATTAATTCACCCCTCCACTTT. Protein sequence: CASSLVSINSPLHF.

This clonotype appeared a few times. Being one base from a much bigger clone, this may be a read error. The rearrangement joins TRBV28 to TRBJ2-5, with D possibly TRBD2 on 5 matching bases. There are 14 residues in the CDR3. Germline assignment: CDR1 MDHEN and CDR2 SYDVKM. V was trimmed by 8 bases and J by 7 bases, leaving 20 bases between them. The CDR3 DNA sequence: TGTGCCAGCGGTCCGGACGGTTTCGGAGGGACCCAGTACTTC. Encoded protein: CASGPDGFGGTQYF. Filled out from reference TRBV28 and TRBJ2-5, the complete variable domain reads DVKVTQSSRYLVKRTGEKVFLECVQDMDHENMFWYRQDPGLGLRLIYFSYDVKMKEKGDIPEGYSVSREKKERFSLILESASTNQTSMYLCASGPDGFGGTQYFGPGTRLLVL.

This chain connects TRBV19 to TRBJ2-5; 10 bases agree with TRBD1. The CDR3 length is 12 residues. Germline V gene sequence: CDR1 LNHDA, CDR2 SQIVND (reference sequence). Germline trimming cut 10 bases from V and 5 bases from J; bases unmatched to any gene: 4. This CDR3 is CATRTGGETQYF. CDR3 bases: TGTGCCACTCGGACAGGGGGGGAGACCCAGTACTTC.

Written as DNA, the CDR3 is TGCAGCGAGGCCAGCGGAGTGAACACTGAAGCTTTCTTT. Protein sequence: CSEASGVNTEAFF. V gene TRBV29-1 combines with J gene TRBJ1-1; no clear D. The CDR3 is 13 amino acids. Germline lookup yields CDR1 SQVTM and CDR2 ANQGSEA. The ends were cut back, 7 bases at V and 0 bases at J, with 12 bases in the middle.